The 32 T cell receptor beta chains in this list originate from one sample, sequenced in a study of T-cell reconstitution after alpha-beta-depleted transplantation in children. The library targeted TCRbeta and was prepared with unique molecular identifiers. In TCRdb, the PCR reads were re-called with MiXCR into one record per CDR3 protein. The table has 550,000 to 800,000 distinct CDR3 sequences, under 15% seen once. Specimen: PBMCs, collected before TCRalphabeta/CD19-depleted stem cell transplant. These receptors were taken from a girl between 2 and 10 years old with congenital amegakaryocytic thrombocytopenia, due to receive a stem cell transplant.

About this clonotype itself: A much larger clone differs from this one at a single base, so this may be a read error. This chain joins TRBV2 and TRBJ2-7, with D possibly matching TRBD1 (6 bases). The CDR3 sequence is 14 residues long. Germline V gene sequence: CDR1 SNHLY, CDR2 FYNNEI. V lost 4 bases, J lost 2 bases, and 12 bases lay in between. The CDR3 region is CASSGMDSTYEQYF. The DNA of the CDR3 is TGTGCCAGCAGTGGAATGGACAGCACCTACGAGCAGTACTTC.

The sample holds a few counts of this clonotype. This sequence joins TRBV9 and TRBJ2-5; D tentatively reads TRBD1 or TRBD2 (5 bases each). The CDR3 spans 14 residues. Per germline, CDR1 SGDLS and CDR2 YYNGEE. With 4 bases removed from V and 5 bases from J, the gap between germline ends came to 15 bases. DNA of the CDR3: TGTGCCAGCAGCCCAAGAGGGCAGGGTGAGACCCAGTACTTC. It translates to CASSPRGQGETQYF. Drawing the rest from reference TRBV9 and TRBJ2-5, the complete variable domain is DSGVTQTPKHLITATGQRVTLRCSPRSGDLSVYWYQQSLDQGLQFLIQYYNGEERAKGNILERFSAQQFPDLHSELNLSSLELGDSALYFCASSPRGQGETQYFGPGTRLLVL.

CDR3 loop: CAWSVVAGDLWSYNEQFF. Written as DNA, the CDR3 is TGTGCCTGGAGTGTCGTAGCGGGAGATTTGTGGTCCTACAATGAGCAGTTCTTC. The chain uses TRBV30 and TRBJ2-1; TRBD2 agrees at 9 bases. The CDR3 has 18 residues. V was pared by 0 bases and J by 1 base, with 10 bases of the junction left unmatched. Germline V CDR1 and CDR2: GTSNPN, SVGIG (reference sequence).

This clonotype was seen at least ten times. The chain links TRBV7-9 to TRBJ2-7; 7 nucleotides align to TRBD1. Germline-derived CDR1 and CDR2 are SEHNR and FQNEAQ (reference sequence). J gave up 0 bases and V 2 bases, and 7 bases lay outside the gene matches. The length of the CDR3 is 16 residues. The CDR3 DNA reads TGTGCCAGCAGCTTAACAGGGGCTGTAAGCTCCTACGAGCAGTACTTC. Its translation is CASSLTGAVSSYEQYF.

The gene calls are TRBV11-2 and TRBJ2-4; 9 nucleotides align to TRBD2. Germline V gene data show CDR1 as SGHAT and CDR2 as FQNNGV. V was clipped by 5 bases and J by 0 bases; unmatched bases: 8. This CDR3 contains 17 residues. The CDR3 nucleotides are TGTGCCAGCAGCCGACCTAGCGGGAACATAGCCAAAAACATTCAGTACTTC. Residues: CASSRPSGNIAKNIQYF.

This clonotype was seen more than once but under ten times. This rearrangement joins TRBV21-1 to TRBJ2-7; the DNA was not compared with TRBD1, the D call given in the table. TRBV21-1 is labeled a pseudogene. The CDR3 runs to 13 residues. The CDR3: CASSGRGGYEQYF. The CDR3 region has the DNA TGTGCCAGCAGCGGTAGAGGGGGGTACGAGCAGTACTTC.

In this sample, this clonotype turned up many times. The chain is built from TRBV20-1 and TRBJ2-1; maybe TRBD2 (5 bases). CDR1 is DFQATT and CDR2 is SNEGSKA in the germline V gene (reference sequence). The V end lost 1 base, the J end lost 0 bases, and 10 bases lay between the germline ends. This CDR3 region has 15 residues. CDR3 sequence reads: CSARVLGSSYNEQFF. CDR3 in DNA: TGCAGTGCTAGAGTCCTAGGGAGCTCCTACAATGAGCAGTTCTTC.

This clonotype has at least ten counts. This chain connects TRBV20-1 to TRBJ2-1, with 7 bases aligning to TRBD2. V shed 1 base and J 5 bases; nucleotides not matched to a gene: 14. CDR1 is DFQATT and CDR2 is SNEGSKA in the germline V gene (reference sequence). The CDR3 contains 17 residues. CDR3 DNA: TGCAGTGCTAGAGGATACCACAGCGGGATTTCCCACAATGAGCAGTTCTTC. As protein: CSARGYHSGISHNEQFF.

This clonotype was seen many times. The V and J genes are TRBV20-1 and TRBJ2-7, with 11 bases lining up with TRBD2. V shed 5 bases, J shed 6 bases, and the junction held 12 bases outside the gene matches. Germline CDR1 and CDR2: DFQATT and SNEGSKA (reference sequence). The CDR3 has 15 amino acids. The CDR3 DNA sequence: TGCAGTGCTCCGTCTACGACTAGCGGGAATGTCGAGCAGTACTTC. Protein: CSAPSTTSGNVEQYF.

This clonotype was detected ten times or more. CDR3 nucleotide sequence: TGTGCCAGCTCACTCCCCGAGTGGCAGAGAGACTACAATGAGCAGTTCTTC. Protein sequence: CASSLPEWQRDYNEQFF. The chain joins TRBV18 to TRBJ2-1; no clear D. The CDR3 has 17 residues. Germline CDR1 is KGHSH and CDR2 is LQKENI. Trimming took 4 bases from V and 3 from J, leaving 19 bases between them.

This clonotype was seen a handful of times. The J gene is TRBJ2-3, the V gene TRBV12-5; D gene unclear. CDR3 length: 14 residues. Trimming took 6 bases from V and 5 from J, leaving 15 bases between them. In germline, CDR1 is LGHNT, CDR2 FRNRAP. The CDR3 DNA is TGTGCTAGTGGCCTGACTCCCCACCGAGATACGCAGTATTTT. It encodes CASGLTPHRDTQYF.

In this sample, this clonotype turned up many times. CDR3 nucleotides: TGTGCCAGCAGTCTCAACTTCCACGAGCAGTACTTC. This sequence encodes CASSLNFHEQYF. The rearrangement links TRBV12-3 or TRBV12-4 to TRBJ2-7; D ambiguous. V was cut by 5 bases and J by 5 bases, with 10 bases left in between. This CDR3 has 12 amino acids.

The CDR3 protein is CASSLPRTSGKDNEQFF. The CDR3 nucleotides read TGTGCCAGCAGTTTACCTCGGACTAGCGGGAAAGACAATGAGCAGTTCTTC. This chain links TRBV12-3 or TRBV12-4 with TRBJ2-1, with 12 bases that match TRBD2. This CDR3 region has 17 residues. Trimming took 2 bases from V and 5 from J; bases not matched to a gene: 7.

At least ten counts were recorded for this clonotype. The chain is built from TRBV28 and TRBJ2-1; perhaps TRBD2 as D (6 bases). This CDR3 region has 16 residues. The V end was cut by 3 bases, the J end by 0 bases, with 12 bases between. The germline CDR1 and CDR2 sequences are MDHEN and SYDVKM. CDR3 bases: TGTGCCAGCAGTTTGGGGGGTTTTAGCTCCTACAATGAGCAGTTCTTC. Translated: CASSLGGFSSYNEQFF.

This clonotype was recorded at least ten times. The J gene is TRBJ2-1, the V gene TRBV10-2, with 7 bases lining up with TRBD2. The trim removed 3 bases at V and 2 bases at J, leaving 1 base unmatched. There are 14 residues in the CDR3. Germline CDR1 WSHSY, CDR2 SAAADI. In DNA, the CDR3 is TGCGCCAGCAGTGAAGGGAGGGCCTACAATGAGCAGTTCTTC. Amino acids: CASSEGRAYNEQFF.

A remark on this clonotype: A much larger clone lies a single base off, so this may be a read error. The CDR3: CSARDGGDRLAGETDTQYF. The CDR3 coding sequence is TGCAGTGCTAGAGATGGGGGAGACCGACTAGCGGGAGAAACAGATACGCAGTATTTT. The rearrangement links TRBV20-1 to TRBJ2-3; TRBD2 matches 12 bases. Unmatched junction bases numbered 13, after V lost 0 bases and J lost 3 bases. In germline, CDR1 is DFQATT, CDR2 SNEGSKA (reference sequence). The CDR3 sequence is 19 residues long.

This clonotype was counted at least ten times. The chain links TRBV29-1 to TRBJ2-7; a weak D match, TRBD2 (5 bases). V lost 4 bases to trimming and J lost 0 bases, with 10 bases between them. This CDR3 is 13 amino acids long. Per germline, CDR1 SQVTM and CDR2 ANQGSEA. DNA for the CDR3: TGCAGCGTTGCCGGAGGCAGCTCCTACGAGCAGTACTTC. Its protein product is CSVAGGSSYEQYF.

This clonotype was recorded at least ten times. The V and J genes are TRBV4-1 and TRBJ2-1, with a tentative D call TRBD2 (5 bases). The CDR3 is 13 amino acids. Germline values: CDR1 MGHRA, CDR2 YSYEKL. V lost 0 bases and J lost 7, with 7 bases in between. The CDR3 DNA follows: TGCGCCAGCAGCCAAGATCGACTAAATGAGCAGTTCTTC. Encoded protein: CASSQDRLNEQFF.

The V and J genes are TRBV4-1 and TRBJ2-7; TRBD1 matches 11 bases. Germline V gene lookup returns CDR1 MGHRA and CDR2 YSYEKL. Unmatched junction bases numbered 7, after V lost 5 bases and J lost 1 base. This CDR3 region has 16 residues. The CDR3 DNA is TGCGCCAGCAGCGCTCCGGGACAGGGGGTTTCCTACGAGCAGTACTTC. Residues: CASSAPGQGVSYEQYF.

J is TRBJ2-1 and V is TRBV30; 7 bases are shared with TRBD2. Germline CDR1 GTSNPN, CDR2 SVGIG (reference sequence). The CDR3 loop spans 16 amino acids. The trim removed 0 bases at V and 5 bases at J, leaving 10 bases unmatched. In DNA, the CDR3 is TGTGCCTGGAGTGTATGGGGGGGAAGAAGGGACAATGAGCAGTTCTTC. It codes for CAWSVWGGRRDNEQFF. Using reference TRBV30 and TRBJ2-1 for the parts outside the CDR3, the full variable domain is SQTIHQWPATLVQPVGSPLSLECTVEGTSNPNLYWYRQAAGRGLQLLFYSVGIGQISSEVPQNLSASRPQDRQFILSSKKLLLSDSGFYLCAWSVWGGRRDNEQFFGPGTRLTVL.

The chain recombines TRBV5-1 with TRBJ2-3, with TRBD2 matching over 8 bases. CDR3 length equals 15 residues. V lost 4 bases to trimming and J lost 5 bases; unmatched junction nucleotides: 9. Per germline, CDR1 SGHRS and CDR2 YFSETQ. The CDR3 region is CASSPSGRVGDTQYF. Written as DNA, the CDR3 is TGCGCCAGCAGCCCGTCCGGGAGGGTAGGAGATACGCAGTATTTT.

This clonotype was seen many times. This chain joins TRBV20-1 and TRBJ2-1; a weak D match, TRBD1 (6 bases). This CDR3 comprises 13 residues. Germline-derived CDR1 and CDR2 are DFQATT and SNEGSKA (reference sequence). The CDR3 nucleotides are TGCAGAGCCGGACAGACGTCCTACAATGAGCAGTTCTTC. Its translation: CRAGQTSYNEQFF.

In the case of this clonotype: A read error is possible here, since a much larger clone lies one base away. V and J are TRBV24-1 and TRBJ2-5, with D perhaps matching TRBD2 (6 bases). Germline lookup yields CDR1 KGHDR and CDR2 SFDVKD. V lost 4 bases and J lost 6, with 14 bases in between. The CDR3 is 14 amino acids. The CDR3 sequence is CATSEDGSWKTQYF. The CDR3 DNA reads TGTGCCACCAGTGAGGACGGGAGTTGGAAGACCCAGTACTTC.

This clonotype was seen many times. The chain combines TRBV10-3 with TRBJ2-7; TRBD2 matches 7 bases. Per germline, CDR1 ENHRY and CDR2 SYGVKD. The CDR3 extends over 16 amino acids. Unmatched junction bases numbered 11, after V lost 3 bases and J lost 3 bases. CDR3 sequence (DNA): TGTGCCATCAGTGAAGCCGGTCGGGGGGATAACTACGAGCAGTACTTC. This sequence encodes CAISEAGRGDNYEQYF.

The rearrangement joins TRBV4-2 to TRBJ2-3; D not resolved. Trimming pared 1 base from V and 4 bases from J, leaving 6 bases between. This CDR3 has 13 residues. Germline V gene data show CDR1 as LGHNA and CDR2 as YNFKEQ. The CDR3 bases are TGTGCCAGCAGCCAAGCGACCCCAGATACGCAGTATTTT. As protein: CASSQATPDTQYF.

This clonotype was observed at least ten times. The V call is TRBV7-6, the J call TRBJ2-1; TRBD2 aligns across 8 bases. Germline V gives CDR1 SGHVS, CDR2 FNYEAQ. Unmatched junction bases numbered 5, after V lost 1 base and J lost 6 bases. The CDR3 spans 15 residues. DNA for the CDR3: TGTGCCAGCAGCTTAGGGCTAGCGGGTAGCAATGAGCAGTTCTTC. Its translation is CASSLGLAGSNEQFF.

The table lists this clonotype with many counts. The chain links TRBV27 to TRBJ2-7; 9 nucleotides agree with TRBD2. Per the germline V gene, CDR1 is MNHEY and CDR2 is SMNVEV (reference sequence). The CDR3 spans 15 residues. The J segment lost 7 bases and the V segment lost 8 bases, leaving 15 bases of the junction unmatched. CDR3 in amino acids: CASGDTAGGYIEQYF. The DNA of the CDR3 is TGTGCCAGCGGGGACACAGCGGGAGGCTATATAGAGCAGTACTTC.

The CDR3 nucleotides read TGTGCCAGCAGCCCCCCTCCGGGGGGGAACGAGCAGTACTTC. Translation: CASSPPPGGNEQYF. This chain connects TRBV9 to TRBJ2-7, with 8 bases matching TRBD2. The V gene's germline CDR1 is SGDLS and CDR2 YYNGEE. CDR3 size: 14 residues. After removal of 4 bases from V and 5 bases from J, the junction contained 8 bases not matched to a gene.

To note about this clonotype: This sequence may be a read error, since a much larger clone differs from it by one base. The conserved phenylalanine or tryptophan normally closing the CDR3 is absent here, so this likely arose from a read error. V gene TRBV13 combines with J gene TRBJ2-1, with D perhaps TRBD1 or TRBD2 (5 bases each). The CDR3 runs to 14 residues. V dropped 5 bases and J dropped 7 bases, with 15 bases sitting between them. From germline, CDR1 is PRHDT and CDR2 FYEKMQ (reference sequence). The CDR3 loop is CASSRDGIKNEQFL. The CDR3 DNA follows: TGTGCCAGCAGCCGGGACGGAATCAAGAATGAGCAGTTCTTG.

This clonotype came up many times. The chain recombines TRBV12-3 or TRBV12-4 with TRBJ1-4, with 8 bases that match TRBD1. Trimming cost V 2 bases and J 5 bases; bases outside gene matches: 4. This CDR3 comprises 15 residues. Written as DNA, the CDR3 is TGTGCCAGCAGTTTAATGGACAGGGTAAATGAAAAACTGTTTTTT. Its protein is CASSLMDRVNEKLFF.

This clonotype was detected only a few times. This chain connects TRBV12-3 or TRBV12-4 to TRBJ2-1, with TRBD2 matching over 12 bases. The CDR3 spans 15 residues. Germline trimming cut 6 bases from V and 8 bases from J; bases unmatched to any gene: 8. The CDR3 DNA sequence: TGTGCCAGCAGGGTCACTAGCGGGAGGTTCGATGAGCAGTTCTTC. It is translated as CASRVTSGRFDEQFF.

This clonotype was detected only a few times. This sequence joins TRBV20-1 and TRBJ2-1; D gene unclear. CDR1 and CDR2 from the germline V gene are DFQATT and SNEGSKA (reference sequence). Trimming left V 6 bases short and J 8 bases short, with 14 bases between. CDR3 length: 12 amino acids. The CDR3 sequence: CSALGSVDEQFF. In nucleotides, the CDR3 is TGCAGTGCCCTCGGCTCTGTCGATGAGCAGTTCTTC.